This T cell receptor beta chain was obtained from a study of CXCR3-negative and CXCR3-positive naive CD8 T cells. As concerns this clonotype: No antigen is known for it.

Study outcomes and limitations: Researchers reported similar TRBV-TRBJ usage in naive CXCR3-negative and CXCR3-positive cells, though memory differed.

cDNA libraries for TRB were generated by 5' RACE incorporating UMI labels. For each CDR3 protein, TCRdb gives one entry from its re-call of the 5' RACE reads, without DNA. The listing records 30,000 to 40,000 distinct CDR3 sequences. The CDR3 consists of 13 residues. Germline-derived CDR1 and CDR2 are MNHEY and SVGAGI. The sample consisted of memory CD8+ T cells from blood. This chain connects TRBV6-5 to TRBJ2-1; with no DNA, the TCRdb D assignment of TRBD1 cannot be verified. The sequence came from a human donor in good health. Some clones in this sample may be carry-over from other donors' samples. The CDR3: CATKQGLGHEQFF.